These 20 T cell receptor beta chains share one sample of origin, sequenced in a study of blood T cell repertoires in COVID-19. Method: immunoSEQ multiplex PCR; TCRdb's copy keeps in-frame clones and lacks some. The sample records roughly 270,000 clones, 85% being singletons. The sequencing sample was made of PBMCs or T cells enriched from blood (not recorded which). The receptor source for this set is a woman between 50 and 59 years old who had recovered from COVID-19.

The gene calls are TRBV7-2 and TRBJ1-1, with D maybe TRBD1 (6 bases). Between the trimmed V and J ends, which lost 6 bases and 5 bases, there was a span of 16 bases. Germline V lookup: CDR1 SGHTA, CDR2 FQGNSA. The CDR3 spans 14 residues. The CDR3 loop is CASRVYREITEAFF. Written as DNA, the CDR3 is TGTGCCAGCAGAGTTTACAGGGAGATTACTGAAGCTTTCTTT. The full variable domain, with the rest looked up from reference TRBV7-2 and TRBJ1-1, is GAGVSQSPSNKVTEKGKDVELRCDPISGHTALYWYRQSLGQGLEFLIYFQGNSAPDKSGLPSDRFSAERTGGSVSTLTIQRTQQEDSAVYLCASRVYREITEAFFGQGTRLTVV.

This chain connects TRBV28 to TRBJ2-5; no clear D. The CDR3 loop spans 14 amino acids. Trimming pared 1 base from V and 2 bases from J, leaving 8 bases between. Germline V lookup: CDR1 MDHEN, CDR2 SYDVKM. Written as DNA, the CDR3 is TGTGCCAGCAGTTTATATGGCCAGCAAGAGACCCAGTACTTC. This gives the protein CASSLYGQQETQYF.

This chain joins TRBV10-1 and TRBJ2-7; no definite D call. Trimming pared 4 bases from V and 6 bases from J, leaving 7 bases between. The CDR3 spans 11 residues. Germline assignment: CDR1 WNHNN and CDR2 SYGVQD (reference sequence). DNA for the CDR3: TGCGCCAGCAGTGCGGGTGGCGAGCAGTACTTC. Translating it yields CASSAGGEQYF.

The J gene is TRBJ1-2, the V gene TRBV2, with TRBD1 as a possible D gene (5 bases). The germline gives CDR1 SNHLY, CDR2 FYNNEI. V was clipped by 4 bases and J by 5 bases, with 11 bases between them. This CDR3 contains 13 residues. The DNA of the CDR3 is TGTGCCAGCAGTGGACAGATTATGTATGGCTACACCTTC. This encodes CASSGQIMYGYTF.

The V call is TRBV29-1, the J call TRBJ1-2, with 7 bases lining up with TRBD1. The CDR3 runs to 14 residues. Trimming took 1 base from V and 8 from J; bases not matched to a gene: 10. Looked up from germline, CDR1 is SQVTM and CDR2 is ANQGSEA. The CDR3 loop reads CSVEGRGLSHGYTF. The CDR3 DNA follows: TGCAGCGTTGAAGGTAGGGGGCTATCGCACGGCTACACCTTC.

The rearrangement uses TRBV18 and TRBJ1-5, with a possible D match to TRBD1 (6 bases). This CDR3 has 15 amino acids. In germline, CDR1 is KGHSH, CDR2 LQKENI. V was cut by 0 bases and J by 3 bases, with 9 bases left in between. The CDR3 sequence is CASSPPNRDNQPQHF. The CDR3 DNA is TGTGCCAGCTCACCACCAAACAGGGACAATCAGCCCCAGCATTTT.

The count of this clone is one. The CDR3 sequence: CASSQLLTSGREDEQFF. The CDR3 DNA follows: TGTGCCAGCAGCCAACTCTTGACTAGCGGGAGGGAGGATGAGCAGTTCTTC. The chain carries TRBV4-2 and TRBJ2-1; TRBD2 agrees at 14 bases. This CDR3 has 17 residues. The ends lost 2 bases at V and 8 bases at J; junction bases unmatched: 8. The germline gives CDR1 LGHNA, CDR2 YNFKEQ.

The rearrangement links TRBV6-2 or TRBV6-3 to TRBJ2-3, with D perhaps TRBD2 (5 bases). The CDR3 is made up of 16 amino acids. CDR1 and CDR2 (germline): MNHEY, SVGEGT. V lost 2 bases, J lost 4 bases, and 16 bases lay in between. For the CDR3, the DNA is TGTGCCAGCAGTTACGCGCCGAGGGCCGGGGCAGATACGCAGTATTTT. Protein sequence: CASSYAPRAGADTQYF.

This rearrangement joins TRBV5-6 to TRBJ1-6; 8 positions agree with TRBD1. The germline CDR1 and CDR2 sequences are SGHDT and YYEEEE. CDR3 length: 16 amino acids. V lost 1 base, J lost 10 bases, and 10 bases stayed unmatched. CDR3 amino acids: CASSLPGGASVSPLHF. In DNA form, the CDR3 reads TGTGCCAGCAGCTTGCCAGGGGGCGCTTCAGTGTCACCCCTCCACTTT.

The CDR3 coding sequence is TGTGCCAGCAGTCACCGTCGGACGAGGGCCTACGAGCAGTACTTC. Its translation: CASSHRRTRAYEQYF. The gene calls are TRBV7-8 and TRBJ2-7, with D maybe TRBD2 (5 bases). The germline CDR1 and CDR2 sequences are SGHVS and FQNEAQ. The CDR3 runs to 15 residues. V was clipped by 6 bases and J by 2 bases, with 17 bases between them.

Here the CDR3 DNA reads TGTGCCAGCAGCAACCGGGACAGAGGCACTGAAGCTTTCTTT. It translates to CASSNRDRGTEAFF. The J gene is TRBJ1-1, the V gene TRBV7-2; 7 bases align to TRBD1. Germline lookup yields CDR1 SGHTA and CDR2 FQGNSA. The CDR3 is made up of 14 amino acids. The junction had 7 bases not matched to a gene; V was cut back by 5 bases and J by 4 bases.

CDR3: CSVSGTAIEAFF. DNA for the CDR3: TGCAGCGTTTCCGGGACAGCTATTGAAGCTTTCTTT. The chain couples TRBV29-1 to TRBJ1-1; 7 bases align to TRBD1. V was clipped by 5 bases and J by 7 bases; unmatched bases: 7. CDR3 length: 12 residues. The germline gives CDR1 SQVTM, CDR2 ANQGSEA.

This chain uses TRBV29-1 with TRBJ2-5; the D gene is possibly TRBD2 (6 bases). The CDR3 loop spans 17 amino acids. Trimming shortened V by 1 base and J by 2 bases, and 20 bases separated the two germline ends. Germline CDR1 and CDR2: SQVTM and ANQGSEA. CDR3 loop: CSVEGDWSRLAQETQYF. In DNA form, the CDR3 reads TGCAGCGTTGAAGGCGACTGGAGTAGGCTAGCGCAAGAGACCCAGTACTTC.

This rearrangement joins TRBV28 to TRBJ1-2; tentative D call: TRBD1 (6 bases). The CDR3 totals 14 residues. Per the germline V gene, CDR1 is MDHEN and CDR2 is SYDVKM. The V and J ends lost 3 bases and 0 bases respectively, with 8 bases between them. The CDR3 DNA follows: TGTGCCAGCAGTTTGGGGGCGCCTAACTATGGCTACACCTTC. It specifies CASSLGAPNYGYTF.

The chain recombines TRBV15 with TRBJ2-3, with TRBD2 identical over 7 bases. Germline V gene lookup returns CDR1 LNHNV and CDR2 YYDKDF (reference sequence). Losses at the gene ends were 0 bases for V and 6 bases for J; bases not matched to a gene: 6. The CDR3 length is 15 residues. The CDR3 region is CATSRDSGGRDTQYF. The CDR3 DNA sequence: TGTGCCACCAGCAGAGATTCGGGGGGAAGGGATACGCAGTATTTT.

This clone was found once. The rearrangement links TRBV7-9 to TRBJ2-2; TRBD2 agrees at 7 bases. The V gene's germline CDR1 is SEHNR and CDR2 FQNEAQ (reference sequence). The CDR3 sequence is 14 residues long. The V and J ends lost 5 bases and 5 bases, in that order; junction bases with no gene match: 5. CDR3 nucleotides: TGTGCCAGCAGCAAAAGGGGAGGGACCGGGGAGCTGTTTTTT. This gives the protein CASSKRGGTGELFF.

This chain uses TRBV24-1 with TRBJ2-7, with TRBD1 matching over 9 bases. The CDR3 consists of 16 residues. CDR1 is KGHDR and CDR2 is SFDVKD in the germline V gene. V dropped 2 bases and J dropped 5; count of bases not matched to a gene: 9. Here the CDR3 reads CATSDWPGQGSDEQYF. The CDR3 DNA sequence: TGTGCCACCAGTGATTGGCCGGGACAGGGCTCTGACGAGCAGTACTTC.

This clone was seen a handful of times. The chain carries TRBV20-1 and TRBJ2-2; possible D gene TRBD2, 5 bases. Germline CDR1 is DFQATT and CDR2 is SNEGSKA (reference sequence). CDR3 size: 14 residues. The V end lost 3 bases, the J end lost 6 bases, and 14 bases lay between the germline ends. The CDR3 bases are TGCAGTGCTAGTCTGACTACTCGGCCCGGGGAGCTGTTTTTT. It yields the protein CSASLTTRPGELFF.

V usage is TRBV6-5 and J usage is TRBJ2-7, with TRBD1 identical over 8 bases. There are 14 residues in the CDR3. Germline CDR1 MNHEY, CDR2 SVGAGI. Unmatched junction bases numbered 4, after V lost 2 bases and J lost 4 bases. The chain's CDR3 is CASSYTGGIYEQYF. Written as DNA, the CDR3 is TGTGCCAGCAGTTACACAGGGGGGATATACGAGCAGTACTTC.

The CDR3, as DNA: TGCGCCAGCCGACGACAGGGAGGTGGGGACACTGAAGCTTTCTTT. It codes for CASRRQGGGDTEAFF. The V call is TRBV5-1, the J call TRBJ1-1, with 7 bases identical to TRBD1. V lost 7 bases to trimming and J lost 3 bases; unmatched junction nucleotides: 12. Germline CDR1 and CDR2: SGHRS and YFSETQ. The CDR3 is 15 amino acids.